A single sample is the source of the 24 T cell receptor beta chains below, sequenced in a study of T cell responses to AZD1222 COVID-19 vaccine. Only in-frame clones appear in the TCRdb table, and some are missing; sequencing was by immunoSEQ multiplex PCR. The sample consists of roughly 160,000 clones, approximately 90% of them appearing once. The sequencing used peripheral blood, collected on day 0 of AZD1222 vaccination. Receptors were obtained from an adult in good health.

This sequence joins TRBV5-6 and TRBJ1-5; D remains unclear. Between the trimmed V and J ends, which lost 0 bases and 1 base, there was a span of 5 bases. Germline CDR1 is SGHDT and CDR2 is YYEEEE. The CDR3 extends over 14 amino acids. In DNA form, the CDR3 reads TGTGCCAGCAGCTTGGAGACAAGCAATCAGCCCCAGCATTTT. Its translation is CASSLETSNQPQHF.

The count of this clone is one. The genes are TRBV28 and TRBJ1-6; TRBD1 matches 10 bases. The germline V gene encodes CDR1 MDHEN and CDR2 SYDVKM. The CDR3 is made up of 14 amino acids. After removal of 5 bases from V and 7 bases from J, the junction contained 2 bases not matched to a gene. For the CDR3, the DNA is TGTGCCAGCAGTCAGGGACAGGGGAATTCACCCCTCCACTTT. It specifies CASSQGQGNSPLHF.

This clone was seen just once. The CDR3 region has the DNA TGTGCCAGCACTCTATCCGGGGCCTCCATCTCCTACGAGCAGTACTTC. It yields the protein CASTLSGASISYEQYF. The gene calls are TRBV27 and TRBJ2-7; D is perhaps TRBD1 or TRBD2 (5 bases each). Germline lookup yields CDR1 MNHEY and CDR2 SMNVEV (reference sequence). The CDR3 spans 16 residues. The ends were cut back, 7 bases at V and 0 bases at J, with 19 bases in the middle.

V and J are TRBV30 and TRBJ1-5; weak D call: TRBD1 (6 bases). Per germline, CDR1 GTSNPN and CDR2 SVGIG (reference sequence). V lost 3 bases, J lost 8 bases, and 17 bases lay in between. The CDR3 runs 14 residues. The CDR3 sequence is CAWSVLGAGEPQHF. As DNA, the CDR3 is TGTGCCTGGAGCGTCTTGGGGGCAGGGGAGCCCCAGCATTTT.

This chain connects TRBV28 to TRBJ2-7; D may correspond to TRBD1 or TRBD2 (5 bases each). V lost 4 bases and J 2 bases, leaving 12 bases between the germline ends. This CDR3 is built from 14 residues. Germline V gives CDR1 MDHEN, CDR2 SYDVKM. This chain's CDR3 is CASSYSWGTYEQYF. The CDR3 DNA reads TGTGCCAGCAGTTACTCTTGGGGGACCTACGAGCAGTACTTC.

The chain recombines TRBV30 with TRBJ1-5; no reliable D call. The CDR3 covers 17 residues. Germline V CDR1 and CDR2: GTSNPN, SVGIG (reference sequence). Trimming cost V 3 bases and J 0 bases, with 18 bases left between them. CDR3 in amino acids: CAWSQRMGRSSNQPQHF. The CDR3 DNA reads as TGTGCCTGGAGCCAAAGAATGGGGAGATCTAGCAATCAGCCCCAGCATTTT.

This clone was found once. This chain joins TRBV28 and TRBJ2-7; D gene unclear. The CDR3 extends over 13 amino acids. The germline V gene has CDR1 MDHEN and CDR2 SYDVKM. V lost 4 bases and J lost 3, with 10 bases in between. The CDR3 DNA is TGTGCCAGCAGTTCGAGTGGCGTCTACGAGCAGTACTTC. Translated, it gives CASSSSGVYEQYF.

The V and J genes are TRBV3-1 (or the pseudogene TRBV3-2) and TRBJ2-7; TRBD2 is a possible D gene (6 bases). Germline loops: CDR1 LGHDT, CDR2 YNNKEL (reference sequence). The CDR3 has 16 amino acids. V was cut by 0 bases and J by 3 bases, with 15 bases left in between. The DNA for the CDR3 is TGTGCCAGCAGCCAAGATTCGGGGGTAGGGATCTACGAGCAGTACTTC. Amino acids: CASSQDSGVGIYEQYF.

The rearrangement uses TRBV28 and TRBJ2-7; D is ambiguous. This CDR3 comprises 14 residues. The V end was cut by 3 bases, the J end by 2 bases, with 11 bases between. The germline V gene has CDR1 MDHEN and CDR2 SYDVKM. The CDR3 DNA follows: TGTGCCAGCAGTTTGTCTGTTAGCCCCTACGAGCAGTACTTC. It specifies CASSLSVSPYEQYF.

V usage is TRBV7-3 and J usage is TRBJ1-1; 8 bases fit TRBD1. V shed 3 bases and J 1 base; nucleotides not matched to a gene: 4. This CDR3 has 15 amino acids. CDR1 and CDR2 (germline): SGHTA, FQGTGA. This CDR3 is CASSLSGTGNTEAFF. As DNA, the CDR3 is TGTGCCAGCAGCTTGTCTGGGACAGGGAACACTGAAGCTTTCTTT.

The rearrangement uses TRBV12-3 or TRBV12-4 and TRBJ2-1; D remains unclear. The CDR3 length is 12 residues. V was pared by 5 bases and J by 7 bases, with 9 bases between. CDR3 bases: TGTGCCAGCAGTCTTACACGGAATGAGCAGTTCTTC. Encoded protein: CASSLTRNEQFF.

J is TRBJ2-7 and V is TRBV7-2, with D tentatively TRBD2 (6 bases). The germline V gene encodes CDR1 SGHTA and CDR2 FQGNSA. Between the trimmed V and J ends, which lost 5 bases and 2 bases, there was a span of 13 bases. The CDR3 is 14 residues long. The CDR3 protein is CASSPPGGTYEQYF. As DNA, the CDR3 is TGTGCCAGCAGCCCCCCCGGGGGAACCTACGAGCAGTACTTC.

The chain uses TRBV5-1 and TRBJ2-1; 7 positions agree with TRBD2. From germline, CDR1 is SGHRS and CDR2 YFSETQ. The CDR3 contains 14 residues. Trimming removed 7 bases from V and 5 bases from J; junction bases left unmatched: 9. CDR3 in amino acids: CASRREGEHNEQFF. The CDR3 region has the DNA TGCGCCAGCCGGAGGGAGGGAGAGCACAATGAGCAGTTCTTC.

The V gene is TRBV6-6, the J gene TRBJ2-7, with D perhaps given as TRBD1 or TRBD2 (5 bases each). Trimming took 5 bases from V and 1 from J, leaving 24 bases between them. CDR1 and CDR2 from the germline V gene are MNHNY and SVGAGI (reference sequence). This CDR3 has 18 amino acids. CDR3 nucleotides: TGTGCCAGCAGTCGACTGACTTCCTTTCGGGACGGTTCCTACGAGCAGTACTTC. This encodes CASSRLTSFRDGSYEQYF.

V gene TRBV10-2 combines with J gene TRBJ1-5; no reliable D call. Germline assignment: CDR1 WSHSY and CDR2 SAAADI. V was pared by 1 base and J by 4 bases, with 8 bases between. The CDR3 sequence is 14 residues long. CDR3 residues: CASSEYIGNQPQHF. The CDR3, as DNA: TGCGCCAGCAGTGAGTACATAGGGAATCAGCCCCAGCATTTT.

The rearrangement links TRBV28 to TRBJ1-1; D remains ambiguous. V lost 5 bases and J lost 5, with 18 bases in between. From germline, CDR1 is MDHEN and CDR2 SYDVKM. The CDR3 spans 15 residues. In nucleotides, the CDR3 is TGTGCCAGCAGTCCCTACGGGAGGTGGGCTACTGAAGCTTTCTTT. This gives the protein CASSPYGRWATEAFF.

The CDR3 DNA sequence: TGTGCCATCAGTGCGGGTTCGAACACCGGGGAGCTGTTTTTT. Its translation: CAISAGSNTGELFF. This chain connects TRBV10-3 to TRBJ2-2, with unresolved D. V was cut by 4 bases and J by 0 bases, with 6 bases left in between. The CDR3 sequence is 14 residues long. Germline CDR1 is ENHRY and CDR2 is SYGVKD.

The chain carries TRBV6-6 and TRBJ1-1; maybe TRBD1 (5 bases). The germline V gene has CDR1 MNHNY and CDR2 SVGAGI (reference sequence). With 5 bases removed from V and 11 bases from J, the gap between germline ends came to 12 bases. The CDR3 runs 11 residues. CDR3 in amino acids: CASSGTGRAFF. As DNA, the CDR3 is TGTGCCAGCAGTGGGACGGGTCGGGCTTTCTTT.

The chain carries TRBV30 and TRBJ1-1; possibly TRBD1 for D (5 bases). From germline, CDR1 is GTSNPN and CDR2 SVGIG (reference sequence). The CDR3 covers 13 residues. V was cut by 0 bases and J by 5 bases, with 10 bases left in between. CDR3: CAWSVDSLTEAFF. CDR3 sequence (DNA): TGTGCCTGGAGTGTAGACAGCTTGACTGAAGCTTTCTTT.

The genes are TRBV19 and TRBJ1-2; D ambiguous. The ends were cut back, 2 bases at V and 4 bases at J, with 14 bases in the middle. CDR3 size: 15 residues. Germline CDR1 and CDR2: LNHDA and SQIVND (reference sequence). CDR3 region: CASSILDAGVYGYTF. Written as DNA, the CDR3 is TGTGCCAGTAGTATACTTGACGCGGGAGTCTATGGCTACACCTTC.

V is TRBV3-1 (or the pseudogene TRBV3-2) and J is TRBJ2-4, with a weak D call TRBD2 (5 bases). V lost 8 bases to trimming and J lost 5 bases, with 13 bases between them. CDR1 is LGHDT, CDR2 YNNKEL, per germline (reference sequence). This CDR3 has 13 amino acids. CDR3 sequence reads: CASVLSGENIQYF. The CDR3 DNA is TGTGCCAGCGTATTAAGCGGTGAAAACATTCAGTACTTC.

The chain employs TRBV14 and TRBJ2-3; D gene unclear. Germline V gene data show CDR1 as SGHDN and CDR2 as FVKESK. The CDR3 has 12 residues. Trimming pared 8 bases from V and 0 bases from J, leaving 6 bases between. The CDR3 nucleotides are TGTGCCAGCTTACTTAGCACAGATACGCAGTATTTT. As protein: CASLLSTDTQYF.

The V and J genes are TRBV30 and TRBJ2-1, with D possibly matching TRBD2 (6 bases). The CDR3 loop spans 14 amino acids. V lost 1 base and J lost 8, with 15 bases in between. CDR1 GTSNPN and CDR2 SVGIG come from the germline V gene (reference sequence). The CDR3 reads CAWSELARRDEQFF. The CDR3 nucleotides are TGTGCCTGGAGTGAGCTAGCGAGAAGGGATGAGCAGTTCTTC.

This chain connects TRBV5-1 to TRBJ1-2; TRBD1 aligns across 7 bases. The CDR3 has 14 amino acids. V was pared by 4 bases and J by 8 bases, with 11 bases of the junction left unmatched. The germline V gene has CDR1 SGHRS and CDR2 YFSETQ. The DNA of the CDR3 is TGCGCCAGCAGCCTCCAGGGGGGAGTGGAGGGCTACACCTTC. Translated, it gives CASSLQGGVEGYTF.